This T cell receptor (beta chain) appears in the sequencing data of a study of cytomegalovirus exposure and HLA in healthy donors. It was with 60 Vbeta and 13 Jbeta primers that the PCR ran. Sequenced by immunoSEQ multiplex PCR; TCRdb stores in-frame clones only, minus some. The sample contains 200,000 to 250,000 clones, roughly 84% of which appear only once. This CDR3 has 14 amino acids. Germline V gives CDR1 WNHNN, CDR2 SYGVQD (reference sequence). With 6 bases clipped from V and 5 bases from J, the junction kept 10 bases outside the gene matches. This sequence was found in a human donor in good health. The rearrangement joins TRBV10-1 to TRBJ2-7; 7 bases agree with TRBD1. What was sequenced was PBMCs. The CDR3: CASRGTGVGDEQYF. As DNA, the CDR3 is TGCGCCAGCAGAGGAACAGGGGTCGGGGACGAGCAGTACTTC.